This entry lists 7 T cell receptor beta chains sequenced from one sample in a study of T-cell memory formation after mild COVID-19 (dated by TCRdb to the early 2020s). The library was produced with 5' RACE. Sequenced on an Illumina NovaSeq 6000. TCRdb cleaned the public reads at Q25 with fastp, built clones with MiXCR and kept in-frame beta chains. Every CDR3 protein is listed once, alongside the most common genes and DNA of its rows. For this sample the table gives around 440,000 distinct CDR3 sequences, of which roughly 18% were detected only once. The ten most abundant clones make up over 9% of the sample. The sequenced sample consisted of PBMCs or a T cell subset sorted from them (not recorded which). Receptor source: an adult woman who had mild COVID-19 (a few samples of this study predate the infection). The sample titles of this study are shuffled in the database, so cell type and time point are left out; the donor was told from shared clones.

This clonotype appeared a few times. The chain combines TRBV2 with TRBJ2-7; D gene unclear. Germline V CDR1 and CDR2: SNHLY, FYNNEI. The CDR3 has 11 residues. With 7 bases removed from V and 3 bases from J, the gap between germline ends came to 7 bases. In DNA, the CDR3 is TGTGCCAGCACGCCCCACTACGAGCAGTACTTC. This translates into CASTPHYEQYF.

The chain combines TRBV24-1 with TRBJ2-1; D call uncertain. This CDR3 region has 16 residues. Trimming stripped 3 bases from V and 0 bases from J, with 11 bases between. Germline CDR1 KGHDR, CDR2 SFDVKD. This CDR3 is CATSDLTPSSYNEQFF. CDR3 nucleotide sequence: TGTGCCACCAGTGATCTGACTCCCAGCTCCTACAATGAGCAGTTCTTC.

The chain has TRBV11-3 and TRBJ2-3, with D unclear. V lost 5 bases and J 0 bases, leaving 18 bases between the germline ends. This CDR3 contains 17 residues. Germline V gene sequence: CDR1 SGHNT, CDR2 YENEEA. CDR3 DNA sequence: TGTGCCAGCAGCCCCCGGTCAATAGCTGCTAGCACAGATACGCAGTATTTT. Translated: CASSPRSIAASTDTQYF.

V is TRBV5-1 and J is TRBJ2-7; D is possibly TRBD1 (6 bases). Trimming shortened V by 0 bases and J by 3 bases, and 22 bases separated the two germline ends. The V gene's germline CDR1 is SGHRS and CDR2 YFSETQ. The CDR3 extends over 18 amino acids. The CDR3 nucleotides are TGCGCCAGCAGCTTGGCCGGGATGTGGGACACCCCCCACTACGAGCAGTACTTC. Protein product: CASSLAGMWDTPHYEQYF.

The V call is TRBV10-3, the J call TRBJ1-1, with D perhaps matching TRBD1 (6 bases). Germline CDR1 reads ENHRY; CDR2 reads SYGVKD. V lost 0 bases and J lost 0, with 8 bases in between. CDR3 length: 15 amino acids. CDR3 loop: CAISESGGLNTEAFF. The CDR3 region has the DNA TGTGCCATCAGTGAGTCTGGGGGCCTGAACACTGAAGCTTTCTTT.

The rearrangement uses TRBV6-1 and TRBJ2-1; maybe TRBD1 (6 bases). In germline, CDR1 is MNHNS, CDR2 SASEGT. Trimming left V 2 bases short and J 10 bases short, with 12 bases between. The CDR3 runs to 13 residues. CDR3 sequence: CASSERGRGEQFF. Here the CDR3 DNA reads TGTGCCAGCAGTGAAAGGGGCAGGGGCGAGCAGTTCTTC.

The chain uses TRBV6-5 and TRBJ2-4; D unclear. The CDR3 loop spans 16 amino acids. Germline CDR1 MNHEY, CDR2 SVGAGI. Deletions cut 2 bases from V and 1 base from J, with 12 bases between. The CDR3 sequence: CASSYRQVLAKNIQYF. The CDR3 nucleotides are TGTGCCAGCAGTTACCGCCAAGTCCTCGCCAAAAACATTCAGTACTTC.